This section outlines one T cell receptor (beta chain) sequence together with its context. Only in-frame clones appear in the TCRdb table, and some are missing; sequencing was by immunoSEQ multiplex PCR. The sample includes 200,000 to 300,000 clones, roughly 80% of them seen just once. This sample was included in a study of blood T cell repertoires in COVID-19. CDR3 length: 17 residues. The germline V gene encodes CDR1 SGHVS and CDR2 FNYEAQ. V shed 5 bases and J 7 bases; nucleotides not matched to a gene: 14. Sequencing was carried out using peripheral blood. The receptor was isolated from a woman at least 80 years old with COVID-19, enrolled during active disease. The chain recombines TRBV7-6 with TRBJ2-1; TRBD1 agrees at 10 bases. CDR3 bases: TGTGCCAGCAGCATCAGGGGGGGGACAGGGGCAGTGAATGAGCAGTTCTTC. Protein: CASSIRGGTGAVNEQFF.